These T cell receptor beta chains were read from a single sample in a study of Ad26.COV2.S vaccination and SARS-CoV-2 variants. Profiling relied on immunoSEQ multiplex PCR, and the TCRdb table lists in-frame clones only, not all of them. The sample yields hundreds of thousands of clones, 88% seen once. Sequenced here: peripheral blood, sampled in a trial of Ad26.COV2.S vaccine versus placebo. These receptors were collected from a person between 18 and 65 years old who received the Ad26.COV2.S COVID-19 vaccine or a placebo. CDR3s include the opening cysteine and the closing phenylalanine or tryptophan. Fields, in order: clone size, J gene, D gene, V gene, CDR3 protein, CDR3 DNA. D genes are given only for firm matches. Size values are once, few and many counts, or a class for expanded clones, and some rows have none.

NA	TRBJ1-3	NA	TRBV11-2	CASSFHYGSTSGNTIYF	TGTGCCAGCAGCTTTCACTATGGGTCCACCTCTGGAAACACCATATATTTT
NA	TRBJ2-7	NA	TRBV27	CASSLGGHSYEQYF	TGTGCCAGCAGTTTGGGGGGACACAGCTACGAGCAGTACTTC
NA	TRBJ2-7	TRBD1	TRBV25-1	CASSEYLDRAEQYF	TGTGCCAGCAGTGAATACTTGGACAGGGCCGAGCAGTACTTC
NA	TRBJ2-3	TRBD1	TRBV5-4	CASSLGTGAYLSTDTQYF	TGTGCCAGCAGCCTTGGGACAGGGGCTTACCTTAGCACAGATACGCAGTATTTT
NA	TRBJ1-1	NA	TRBV28	CASEAGDRTSNTEAFF	TGTGCCAGCGAGGCAGGAGACAGGACTTCGAACACTGAAGCTTTCTTT
NA	TRBJ2-5	TRBD1	TRBV11-3	CASSLDPGGWETQYF	TGTGCCAGCAGCTTAGACCCAGGGGGCTGGGAGACCCAGTACTTC
NA	TRBJ2-7	NA	TRBV6-1	CASSEAGGIAYEQYF	TGTGCCAGCAGTGAAGCTGGGGGAATAGCCTACGAGCAGTACTTC
once	TRBJ2-3	NA	TRBV9	CASSAHTDTQYF	TGTGCCAGCAGCGCCCACACAGATACGCAGTATTTT
NA	TRBJ2-1	TRBD2	TRBV10-3	CAISESGSSYNEQFF	TGTGCCATCAGTGAAAGCGGGAGCTCCTACAATGAGCAGTTCTTC
NA	TRBJ2-5	NA	TRBV6-6	CASMRQQETQYF	TGTGCCAGCATGCGGCAGCAAGAGACCCAGTACTTC
NA	TRBJ1-3	NA	TRBV30	CACTPPEFSGNTIYF	TGTGCCTGTACACCCCCAGAGTTCTCTGGAAACACCATATATTTT
NA	TRBJ2-1	NA	TRBV25-1	CASSERRNEQFF	TGTGCCAGCAGTGAACGCCGTAATGAGCAGTTCTTC
NA	TRBJ2-2	TRBD2	TRBV25-1	CASTTGTSGTGELFF	TGTGCCAGCACGACCGGGACTAGCGGGACCGGGGAGCTGTTTTTT
NA	TRBJ2-7	TRBD1	TRBV10-3	CAISEVWTGLYEQYF	TGTGCCATCAGTGAGGTATGGACAGGGTTATACGAGCAGTACTTC
NA	TRBJ1-2	NA	TRBV5-6	CASSPLGQHYGYTF	TGTGCCAGCAGCCCGCTGGGGCAGCACTATGGCTACACCTTC
once	TRBJ2-5	NA	TRBV7-7	CASSLGGARGQETQYF	TGTGCCAGCAGCTTAGGGGGGGCTAGAGGGCAAGAGACCCAGTACTTC
NA	TRBJ2-3	TRBD2	TRBV19	CASSIGPGLAGGLTDTQYF	TGTGCCAGTAGTATTGGCCCGGGACTAGCGGGGGGGCTAACAGATACGCAGTATTTT
NA	TRBJ1-5	NA	TRBV5-8	CASSLRQAGNQPQHF	TGTGCCAGCAGCTTAAGACAGGCGGGCAATCAGCCCCAGCATTTT
NA	TRBJ1-4	NA	TRBV30	CAWSEGAVEKLFF	TGTGCCTGGAGTGAAGGGGCCGTTGAAAAACTGTTTTTT
NA	TRBJ2-7	NA	TRBV27	CASSLSVSYEQYF	TGTGCCAGCAGTTTAAGTGTAAGCTACGAGCAGTACTTC
few	TRBJ1-2	NA	TRBV19	CASSETGSYGYTF	TGTGCCAGTAGCGAAACCGGGTCATATGGCTACACCTTC
NA	TRBJ1-2	TRBD1	TRBV27	CASSRRDRVGYGYTF	TGTGCCAGCAGTCGCAGGGACAGGGTAGGCTATGGCTACACCTTC
NA	TRBJ1-2	NA	TRBV7-8	CASSFGSGAPELGYTF	TGTGCCAGCAGCTTTGGTTCAGGGGCCCCCGAGCTTGGCTACACCTTC
NA	TRBJ1-1	NA	TRBV9	CASSVTVDMNTEAFF	TGTGCCAGCAGCGTAACGGTGGATATGAACACTGAAGCTTTCTTT
NA	TRBJ1-1	TRBD1	TRBV19	CASSVQGGRTEAFF	TGTGCCAGTAGTGTACAGGGGGGGAGGACTGAAGCTTTCTTT
NA	TRBJ2-5	NA	TRBV10-3	CATGTTGAGPETQYF	TGTGCCACAGGGACTACAGGGGCGGGCCCGGAGACCCAGTACTTC
NA	TRBJ1-2	TRBD1	TRBV7-2	CASSDPGQGLINYGYTF	TGTGCCAGCAGCGACCCGGGACAGGGCTTGATTAACTATGGCTACACCTTC
NA	TRBJ1-2	NA	TRBV9	CASSDSVPYGYTF	TGTGCCAGCAGCGACTCGGTCCCTTATGGCTACACCTTC
once	TRBJ2-7	NA	TRBV4-3	CASSQDRAGGSYEQYF	TGCGCCAGCAGCCAAGATAGGGCAGGGGGGAGCTACGAGCAGTACTTC
NA	TRBJ2-7	TRBD1	TRBV9	CASSVEAGQGPYEQYF	TGTGCCAGCAGCGTAGAAGCGGGACAGGGCCCCTACGAGCAGTACTTC
few	TRBJ1-2	NA	TRBV5-4	CASSPDARAYYGYTF	TGTGCCAGCAGCCCCGATGCCCGCGCCTACTATGGCTACACCTTC
NA	TRBJ2-2	NA	TRBV14	CASSVSRGGELFF	TGTGCCAGCAGCGTTAGTAGAGGCGGGGAGCTGTTTTTT
NA	TRBJ1-1	NA	TRBV18	CASSGIQETNTEAFF	TGTGCCAGCTCGGGGATACAGGAGACGAACACTGAAGCTTTCTTT
NA	TRBJ1-5	NA	TRBV18	CASSPDYSNQPQHF	TGTGCCAGCTCACCCGATTATAGCAATCAGCCCCAGCATTTT
NA	TRBJ1-1	NA	TRBV19	CASSRAKMNTEAFF	TGTGCCAGTAGTAGAGCTAAGATGAACACTGAAGCTTTCTTT
NA	TRBJ2-7	TRBD1	TRBV5-1	CASRGQGGYEQYF	TGCGCCAGCAGGGGACAGGGTGGGTACGAGCAGTACTTC
NA	TRBJ1-2	TRBD1	TRBV13	CASSTYDRGRGYTF	TGTGCCAGCAGCACGTATGACAGGGGGCGCGGCTACACCTTC
NA	TRBJ1-1	NA	TRBV20-1	CSARVGTEAFF	TGCAGTGCTAGAGTAGGGACTGAAGCTTTCTTT
NA	TRBJ2-5	TRBD1	TRBV11-3	CASSATAGTGGDETQYF	TGTGCCAGCAGCGCCACCGCCGGGACAGGGGGCGATGAGACCCAGTACTTC
NA	TRBJ2-2	NA	TRBV10-3	CAISEGHGAGELFF	TGTGCCATCAGTGAAGGTCATGGGGCCGGGGAGCTGTTTTTT
NA	TRBJ1-1	NA	TRBV5-1	CASSLVDREAFF	TGCGCCAGCAGCTTGGTGGACAGAGAAGCTTTCTTT
NA	TRBJ2-5	TRBD2	TRBV27	CASSLGLTSGAPRETQYF	TGTGCCAGCAGTTTAGGGTTAACTAGCGGGGCCCCCCGGGAGACCCAGTACTTC
few	TRBJ2-1	NA	TRBV29-1	CSVGQGSYNEQFF	TGCAGCGTTGGGCAGGGGTCCTACAATGAGCAGTTCTTC
NA	TRBJ2-7	NA	TRBV13	CASSPQVSYEQYF	TGTGCCAGCAGCCCTCAGGTCTCCTACGAGCAGTACTTC
NA	TRBJ1-1	NA	TRBV11-1	CASTLGGTVNTEAFF	TGTGCCAGCACCCTGGGTGGGACGGTGAACACTGAAGCTTTCTTT
NA	TRBJ2-2	NA	TRBV7-6	CASSRTNTGELFF	TGTGCCAGCAGCCGAACGAACACCGGGGAGCTGTTTTTT
NA	TRBJ2-1	TRBD1	TRBV7-2	CASSLRGGQRNEQFF	TGTGCCAGCAGCTTACGAGGGGGCCAACGGAATGAGCAGTTCTTC
NA	TRBJ2-3	TRBD1	TRBV27	CASSLSGQGGYNTDTQYF	TGTGCCAGCAGTCTGTCGGGACAGGGGGGCTATAACACAGATACGCAGTATTTT
NA	TRBJ1-5	NA	TRBV6-5	CASRRRDNNQPQHF	TGTGCCAGCAGACGCCGGGACAACAATCAGCCCCAGCATTTT
NA	TRBJ1-6	TRBD1	TRBV12-3/TRBV12-4	CASSSGQGTPLHF	TGTGCCAGCAGCTCCGGACAGGGGACACCCCTCCACTTT
NA	TRBJ1-1	TRBD1	TRBV7-2	CASSLIGGGGAEAFF	TGTGCCAGCAGCCTGATAGGGGGCGGTGGCGCTGAAGCTTTCTTT
NA	TRBJ1-6	TRBD1	TRBV4-1	CASSHGTVSSYNSPLHF	TGCGCCAGCAGCCATGGGACAGTGAGCTCCTATAATTCACCCCTCCACTTT
NA	TRBJ2-3	NA	TRBV30	CAWRLRRGSWTDTQYF	TGTGCCTGGAGGCTCCGCCGAGGGTCGTGGACAGATACGCAGTATTTT
NA	TRBJ2-1	TRBD1	TRBV4-1	CASSQAGTGGNEQFF	TGCGCCAGCAGCCAAGCCGGGACAGGGGGCAATGAGCAGTTCTTC
NA	TRBJ1-3	NA	TRBV29-1	CSVEKGTSGNTIYF	TGCAGCGTTGAAAAGGGGACCTCTGGAAACACCATATATTTT
NA	TRBJ2-1	TRBD2	TRBV15	CATSRRGLAAYNEQFF	TGTGCCACCAGCAGACGAGGACTAGCGGCCTACAATGAGCAGTTCTTC
NA	TRBJ2-1	NA	TRBV9	CASSVEGNEQFF	TGTGCCAGCAGCGTAGAGGGCAATGAGCAGTTCTTC